Listed below are T cell receptor beta chains from one sample, sequenced in a study of blood T cell repertoires in COVID-19. The data were produced by immunoSEQ multiplex PCR, yet TCRdb's version contains in-frame clones alone and is incomplete. The table shows tens of thousands of clones, with roughly 90% occurring only once. Sequenced material: peripheral blood. These receptors were taken from a woman at least 80 years old with acute or convalescent COVID-19. CDR3s include the opening cysteine and the closing phenylalanine or tryptophan. The D gene is left open where the match is weak. The listing skips clone size in some rows; elsewhere it reads once, few, many or a size class.

TRBJ1-1	TRBV7-9	few	-	CASSLVIQSEAFF	TGTGCCAGCAGCTTAGTAATACAGTCTGAAGCTTTCTTT
TRBJ1-5	TRBV6-6	-	-	CASSKDSYSNQPQHF	TGTGCCAGCAGCAAAGACAGTTATAGCAATCAGCCCCAGCATTTT
TRBJ2-7	TRBV19	once	TRBD1	CASSRAGQGGSYEQYF	TGTGCCAGTAGTAGGGCGGGACAGGGCGGCTCCTACGAGCAGTACTTC
TRBJ2-3	TRBV11-1	-	-	CASSSRQGGTQYF	TGTGCCAGCAGCTCCCGGCAGGGCGGTACGCAGTATTTT
TRBJ2-3	TRBV5-6	-	-	CASSSAGVDTQYF	TGTGCCAGCAGCTCAGCGGGCGTGGATACGCAGTATTTT
TRBJ2-7	TRBV7-9	-	-	CASSSPGDPYEQYF	TGTGCCAGCAGCTCCCCAGGGGACCCCTACGAGCAGTACTTC
TRBJ2-3	TRBV7-6	-	TRBD2	CASSLALAGADTQYF	TGTGCCAGCAGCTTAGCGCTAGCGGGAGCAGATACGCAGTATTTT
TRBJ1-2	TRBV9	-	-	CASSPGVDPRNWGYTF	TGTGCCAGCAGCCCCGGGGTGGACCCAAGGAACTGGGGCTACACCTTC
TRBJ2-2	TRBV3-1/TRBV3-2	-	-	CASSLTGTTNTGELFF	TGTGCCAGCAGCTTAACCGGGACAACTAACACCGGGGAGCTGTTTTTT
TRBJ1-2	TRBV27	-	-	CASSLDSNYGYTF	TGTGCCAGCAGCCTCGACAGCAACTATGGCTACACCTTC
TRBJ2-5	TRBV24-1	-	TRBD1	CATSDSRTGPLQETQYF	TGTGCCACCAGTGATTCCCGGACAGGCCCCCTCCAAGAGACCCAGTACTTC
TRBJ1-2	TRBV6-5	-	-	CASSYSPVYGYTF	TGTGCCAGCAGTTACTCGCCAGTCTATGGCTACACCTTC
TRBJ2-2	TRBV5-4	-	TRBD1	CASSLGQGPANTGELFF	TGTGCCAGCAGCCTCGGACAGGGCCCCGCGAACACCGGGGAGCTGTTTTTT
TRBJ2-7	TRBV16	few	-	CASSQYEGGEQYF	TGTGCCAGCAGCCAATACGAGGGCGGCGAGCAGTACTTC
TRBJ2-2	TRBV6-5	few	-	CASTNFDGELFF	TGTGCCAGCACAAACTTTGACGGGGAGCTGTTTTTT
TRBJ2-5	TRBV29-1	-	-	CSAKFQETQYF	TGCAGCGCCAAATTCCAAGAGACCCAGTACTTC
TRBJ2-3	TRBV2	once	TRBD2	CASRVGTSGRTDTQYF	TGTGCCAGCAGAGTCGGGACTAGCGGTCGCACAGATACGCAGTATTTT
TRBJ2-1	TRBV9	-	-	CASSVTGTWDNEQFF	TGTGCCAGCAGCGTGACCGGGACATGGGACAATGAGCAGTTCTTC